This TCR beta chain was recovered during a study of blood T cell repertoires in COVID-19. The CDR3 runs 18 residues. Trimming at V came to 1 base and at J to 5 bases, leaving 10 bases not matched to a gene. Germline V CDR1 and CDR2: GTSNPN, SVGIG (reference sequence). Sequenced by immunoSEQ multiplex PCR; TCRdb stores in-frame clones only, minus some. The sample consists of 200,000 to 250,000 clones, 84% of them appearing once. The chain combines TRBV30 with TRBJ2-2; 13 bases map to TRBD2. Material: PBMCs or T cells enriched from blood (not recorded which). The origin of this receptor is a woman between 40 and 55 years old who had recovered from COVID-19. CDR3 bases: TGTGCCTGGAGTGCTACACTAGCGGGAGGGCCCAGAACCGGGGAGCTGTTTTTT. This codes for CAWSATLAGGPRTGELFF.